This T cell receptor (beta chain) was obtained from a study of technical replicates of blood from several donors. Produced via immunoSEQ multiplex PCR; TCRdb's table is partial and in-frame only. The sample has around 76,000 clones, around nine tenths seen once; the top ten hold over 0.25%. The CDR3 contains 13 residues. Trimming removed 0 bases from V and 8 bases from J, with 10 bases in between. Germline V gives CDR1 KGHSH, CDR2 LQKENI. Material for sequencing was T cells isolated from PBMCs. This clonotype originated in a human donor in good health. The rearrangement uses TRBV18 and TRBJ1-1; D remains ambiguous. CDR3 DNA sequence: TGTGCCAGCTCACCACCGGCAAATGTGGAAGCTTTCTTT. Protein sequence: CASSPPANVEAFF.